What follows are 3 T cell receptor beta chains derived from one specimen sequenced in a study of shared clonotypes between healthy human individuals. Naive CD8 cells lacked CD45RO, underwent positive selection for CCR7 and left out terminally differentiated effector memory CD45RA+ cells. The repertoire was sequenced with immunoSEQ multiplex PCR; TCRdb's copy has only in-frame clones and lacks some. The profile covers about 820,000 clones, with more than 85% appearing a single time and less than 25% taken by the ten largest. The sequenced sample was naive CD8+ T cells sorted from blood. The receptors here all came from a young man in good health.

The CDR3 region is CASSPTGEPGYEQYF. The CDR3 bases are TGTGCCAGCAGCCCGACGGGGGAGCCCGGCTACGAGCAGTACTTC. The chain employs TRBV7-9 and TRBJ2-7; TRBD2 might be the D (6 bases). V lost 5 bases and J 3 bases, leaving 17 bases between the germline ends. CDR1 and CDR2 (germline): SEHNR, FQNEAQ (reference sequence). The CDR3 extends over 15 amino acids.

The chain employs TRBV2 and TRBJ2-1; TRBD1 or TRBD2 may be the D gene (5 bases each). This CDR3 is built from 15 residues. Per the germline V gene, CDR1 is SNHLY and CDR2 is FYNNEI. V was pared by 10 bases and J by 2 bases, with 18 bases between. The CDR3 DNA sequence: TGTGCCATCCTAGGGGTCGGGGCCCCCTACAATGAGCAGTTCTTC. Translation gives CAILGVGAPYNEQFF.

The V call is TRBV18, the J call TRBJ2-2; D perhaps matches TRBD1 (6 bases). Germline V gene sequence: CDR1 KGHSH, CDR2 LQKENI. This CDR3 has 16 residues. V lost 3 bases and J 4 bases, leaving 15 bases between the germline ends. The CDR3 nucleotides read TGTGCCAGCTCACCGGATTCAGGGGTCCTCACCGGGGAGCTGTTTTTT. It encodes CASSPDSGVLTGELFF.